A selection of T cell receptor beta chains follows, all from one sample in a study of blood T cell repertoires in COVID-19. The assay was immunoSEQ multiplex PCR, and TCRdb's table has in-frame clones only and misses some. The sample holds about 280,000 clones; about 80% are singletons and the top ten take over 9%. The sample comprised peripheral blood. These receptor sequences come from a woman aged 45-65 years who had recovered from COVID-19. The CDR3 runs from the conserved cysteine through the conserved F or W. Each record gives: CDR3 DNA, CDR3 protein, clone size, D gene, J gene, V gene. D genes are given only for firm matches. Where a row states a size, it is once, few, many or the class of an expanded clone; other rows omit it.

TGTGCCAGCAGCAAAGCTACCGGGACAGAAGGCACCGGGGAGCTGTTTTTT | CASSKATGTEGTGELFF | - | TRBD1 | TRBJ2-2 | TRBV7-9
TGTGCCAGCAGTTTTTTTGTGTCGGCGGGAGTAGACGAGCAGTACTTC | CASSFFVSAGVDEQYF | few | TRBD2 | TRBJ2-7 | TRBV27
TGTGCCAGCAGGCCTGACAGGGGACTCTATGGCTACACCTTC | CASRPDRGLYGYTF | - | TRBD1 | TRBJ1-2 | TRBV5-4
TGTGCCAGCAGTTTGGGACACTACTATGGCTACACCTTC | CASSLGHYYGYTF | - | - | TRBJ1-2 | TRBV28
TGTGCCAGCTCACCTCGGACTAGCGGGGGGGACAATGAGCAGTTCTTC | CASSPRTSGGDNEQFF | - | TRBD2 | TRBJ2-1 | TRBV18
TGTGCCAGTAGTATAGGAAAGGGGGCCTCGAACACCGGGGAGCTGTTTTTT | CASSIGKGASNTGELFF | - | TRBD1 | TRBJ2-2 | TRBV19
TGTGCCAGTGGACAGGGGGTAACAGATACGCAGTATTTT | CASGQGVTDTQYF | few | TRBD1 | TRBJ2-3 | TRBV6-4
TGTGCCAGCAGTTACTCGAATCCGTGTAACAGGATAATACAAGAGACCCAGTACTTC | CASSYSNPCNRIIQETQYF | - | - | TRBJ2-5 | TRBV6-7
TGTGCCAGTAGCCCCGGGGACAGGGTAGGCTACACCTTC | CASSPGDRVGYTF | - | TRBD1 | TRBJ1-2 | TRBV19
TGTGCCAGTAACACTAGGACCTCTGGAAACACCATATATTTT | CASNTRTSGNTIYF | - | - | TRBJ1-3 | TRBV19
TGTGCCAGCAGCGGCCCCAGGGGAGCCCGGGGCTCTGGGGCCAACGTCCTGACTTTC | CASSGPRGARGSGANVLTF | - | - | TRBJ2-6 | TRBV4-2
TGTGCCAGCAGTTTAACCGCGACGACAGGGATCTACGAGCAGTACTTC | CASSLTATTGIYEQYF | - | TRBD1 | TRBJ2-7 | TRBV6-5
TGTGCCAGCAGATACAAGCCCGGCGGCTACGAGCAGTACTTC | CASRYKPGGYEQYF | - | - | TRBJ2-7 | TRBV3-1/TRBV3-2
TGTGCCAGCAGCGTTCCGGGACAGAACTATGGCTACACCTTC | CASSVPGQNYGYTF | - | TRBD1 | TRBJ1-2 | TRBV25-1
TGCGCCAGCAGCCAAGATAGGCAGGGATATCAGCCCCAGCATTTT | CASSQDRQGYQPQHF | - | - | TRBJ1-5 | TRBV4-3
TGTGCCAGCAGTTACGATAATTATCTTAACATTGCAAACACTGAAGCTTTCTTT | CASSYDNYLNIANTEAFF | - | - | TRBJ1-1 | TRBV6-2/TRBV6-3
TGTGCCAGCAGCCCCACCGGGACCGGGGAGCTGTTTTTT | CASSPTGTGELFF | few | - | TRBJ2-2 | TRBV3-1/TRBV3-2
TGTGCCAGCAGCCTGGCAGGTACGAACACTGAAGCTTTCTTT | CASSLAGTNTEAFF | - | - | TRBJ1-1 | TRBV2
TGCAGCGTTGGCATTTCCACATACACAGATACGCAGTATTTT | CSVGISTYTDTQYF | - | - | TRBJ2-3 | TRBV29-1
TGTGCCAGCAGCCAGACGGGACAGGGGTCCTACGAGCAGTACTTC | CASSQTGQGSYEQYF | - | TRBD1 | TRBJ2-7 | TRBV3-1/TRBV3-2
TGTGCCAGCAGCAATCCGGGACAGATACTCGATGGCTACACCTTC | CASSNPGQILDGYTF | - | TRBD1 | TRBJ1-2 | TRBV28
TGTGCCAGCAGTTTGGTCCCCAATGAGCGGCAGTTCTTC | CASSLVPNERQFF | - | - | TRBJ2-1 | TRBV25-1
TGTGCCAGCAGCTTAGGGGGGGACAGCTACGAGCAGTACTTC | CASSLGGDSYEQYF | - | - | TRBJ2-7 | TRBV7-2
TGTGCCAGCAGCTTAGTAGCGGGGGCGTGGAATGAGCAGTTCTTC | CASSLVAGAWNEQFF | - | TRBD2 | TRBJ2-1 | TRBV7-2
TGTGCCAGCAGTTTTCCGGGGAACACTGAAGCTTTCTTT | CASSFPGNTEAFF | - | - | TRBJ1-1 | TRBV28
TGTGCCAGCAGTTCACAGGGGGCGTTCGATGGGGCCAACGTCCTGACTTTC | CASSSQGAFDGANVLTF | - | TRBD1 | TRBJ2-6 | TRBV7-2
TGTGCCAGCAGTTACTCGCCGACAGGGATCACCGGGGAGCTGTTTTTT | CASSYSPTGITGELFF | - | TRBD1 | TRBJ2-2 | TRBV6-5
TGTGCCAGCAGCTTAGCTCGGGGTATGAACACTGAAGCTTTCTTT | CASSLARGMNTEAFF | - | - | TRBJ1-1 | TRBV7-8
TGTGCCAGCAGCTCCCCGGGCTCTGGGGCCAACGTCCTGACTTTC | CASSSPGSGANVLTF | - | - | TRBJ2-6 | TRBV7-3
TGTGCCAGCAGCCTACAGGGTTGGACTGAAGCTTTCTTT | CASSLQGWTEAFF | few | - | TRBJ1-1 | TRBV11-2
TGTGCCAGCAGCCAAGAGGGCAGGGGGCAAGAAAAACTGTTTTTT | CASSQEGRGQEKLFF | - | TRBD1 | TRBJ1-4 | TRBV14
TGTGCCTGGAGTCCCCCGGGACTAGCGGAGGCCTACGAGCAGTACTTC | CAWSPPGLAEAYEQYF | - | TRBD2 | TRBJ2-7 | TRBV30
TGTGCCAGCAGTTTGTCCGGGGACTACGAGCAGTACTTC | CASSLSGDYEQYF | once | - | TRBJ2-7 | TRBV27
TGTGCCAGCAGTTTTCGTAGTGAAGCTTTCTTT | CASSFRSEAFF | - | - | TRBJ1-1 | TRBV28
TGTGCCAGCAGTTACCCCCCCGGAGAGACCCAGTACTTC | CASSYPPGETQYF | - | - | TRBJ2-5 | TRBV6-2/TRBV6-3
TGTGCCAGCAGCTTGTCAGGGTCTATTGATACGCAGTATTTT | CASSLSGSIDTQYF | - | - | TRBJ2-3 | TRBV5-5
TGTGCCAGTAGTATGGGGACAGGGGTAGGCGACGAGCAGTACTTC | CASSMGTGVGDEQYF | - | TRBD1 | TRBJ2-7 | TRBV19
TGTGCCAGTAGTGCTCAAGGCACAGGGGCCGCTACAGTCTACGAGCAGTACTTC | CASSAQGTGAATVYEQYF | - | TRBD1 | TRBJ2-7 | TRBV19
TGTGCCAGCAGCATAACCCGGGAGGGTCCATATGGCTACACCTTC | CASSITREGPYGYTF | - | - | TRBJ1-2 | TRBV7-2
TGTGCCACCAGTGATTCTTTTGGGGGGTACGGATACAATGAGCAGTTCTTC | CATSDSFGGYGYNEQFF | - | - | TRBJ2-1 | TRBV24-1
TGTGCCAGCAGTTTGACAGGCACTGAAGCTTTCTTT | CASSLTGTEAFF | - | - | TRBJ1-1 | TRBV27
TGCGCCAGCAGAAATAAAGGGACAGGGGTTGATGGCTACACCTTC | CASRNKGTGVDGYTF | - | TRBD1 | TRBJ1-2 | TRBV5-1
TGTGCCAGTAGTACGACAGGCTTTCCTTACAATGAGCAGTTCTTC | CASSTTGFPYNEQFF | - | - | TRBJ2-1 | TRBV19
TGTGCCAGCAGCCCAGATTACGGGCAGGGCCTCGGGTACGAGCAGTACTTC | CASSPDYGQGLGYEQYF | - | - | TRBJ2-7 | TRBV7-9
TGTGCCAGCAGGTTGTGGGGCCGGGCCTACAATGAGCAGTTCTTC | CASRLWGRAYNEQFF | once | - | TRBJ2-1 | TRBV27
TGTGCCAGTAGTATCGCTCTTCCCAGCGGGGGGGGAGCCTACGAGCAGTACTTC | CASSIALPSGGGAYEQYF | - | TRBD2 | TRBJ2-7 | TRBV19
TGTGCCAACCCTCCGCGGCTCCCGAACACTGAAGCTTTCTTT | CANPPRLPNTEAFF | - | - | TRBJ1-1 | TRBV6-6